This TCR beta chain was retrieved from a study of T cells in localized non-small cell lung cancer (TCRdb year 2020). For context, the study as a whole: Comparing tumors with uninvolved tumor-adjacent lungs, the study looked at the T cell repertoires of fewer than 250 patients with early-stage NSCLC. The cohort consisted of 200 to 250 treatment-naive NSCLC patients whose localized lung tumors had been resected. NSCLC patients had a mean age of roughly 64 years, and approximately 140 were male and about 98 female.

The V end gives up 6 bases and the J end 4 bases, leaving 7 bases in the junction not matched to a gene. From the germline V gene (reference sequence), CDR1 is MNHEY and CDR2 is SMNVEV. The CDR3 runs 14 amino acids, cysteine and phenylalanine included. Only the CDR3 part of the read is kept: 42 bases, read in frame from the first base. Concerning this clone: Its antigen remains undetermined. No much larger clone is present one base from it, and per-base qualities are unavailable.

The immunoSEQ Assay was used to sequence TCR beta CDR3 regions from DNA. Per the source publication's procedure: To compute T cell density, TCR beta template counts were normalized to usable DNA, which was estimated by amplifying housekeeping genes. Using the preseqR package, richness was estimated by extrapolating to 120,000 templates for tissue samples and 400,000 templates for PBMC samples. Clonality was defined as one minus Pielou's evenness. Tissue-enriched TCRs were identified by differential abundance testing using productive amino-acid clonotypes, minimum total count 5 and alpha 0.1. Repertoire overlap between compartments was quantified with the Jaccard Index and Morisita Overlap Index. GLIPH grouped TCR beta CDR3s together with public tetramer-defined viral CDR3s, and a viral motif had to include at least three viral sequences and also show V-gene enrichment. This immuneACCESS table, as held by TCRdb, lists in-frame sequences with V and J called but not all clones. Of the missing ones, under half trace to an unresolved V gene in checked studies; the others have no known cause. V, J and clone size are those of that table, while D and trimming were read from the DNA. Here the sample has over 30,000 clones; approximately 89% occur a single time. The ten largest make up roughly 2.5% of the sample.

Overall study outcomes, separate from this receptor: A median of roughly 56 of the top 100 tumor clones were detected in paired uninvolved adjacent lung, and approximately 28 of these tumor clones were also found among the top 100 clones of the paired uninvolved adjacent lung. Since the design was exploratory, TCR variables were selected using unadjusted p-values with no false-discovery rate correction. The highest T cell clonality was observed in uninvolved tumor-adjacent lung, where clonality exceeded that of tumor, suggesting that antigenic responses were more focused in uninvolved tumor-adjacent lung. Because multi-region tumor sequencing was not performed, intratumor heterogeneity could not be ruled out. Longer overall survival was associated with higher T cell density in blood, whereas shorter survival was associated with higher clonality in adjacent lung.

At diagnosis, peripheral blood, uninvolved tumor-adjacent lung and tumor were collected and were preserved as a mix of fresh-frozen and FFPE material. Blood samples were analyzed as peripheral blood mononuclear cells for TCR repertoire profiling. Recombination linked TRBV27 to TRBJ1-2, and 8 junctional nucleotides match TRBD1. Here the sequenced sample was peripheral blood, taken before any cancer treatment. The receptor was isolated from a woman aged 40-75 years with stage I lung adenocarcinoma. For the CDR3, the sequence is CASRPPDRGYGYTF. The nucleotide sequence is given as TGTGCCAGCAGGCCTCCTGACAGGGGCTATGGCTACACCTTC.